This entry lists 21 T cell receptor beta chains sequenced from one sample in a study of blood T cell repertoires in COVID-19. Profiling relied on immunoSEQ multiplex PCR, and the TCRdb table lists in-frame clones only, not all of them. Of over 200,000 clones listed, 87% are singletons. Sequenced: peripheral blood. These receptors originate from a woman aged 50 to 65 with acute or convalescent COVID-19.

CDR3 sequence (DNA): TGCGCCAGCAGCTTACTAGGATATACGCAGTATTTT. It yields the protein CASSLLGYTQYF. The genes are TRBV5-1 and TRBJ2-3; a weak D match, TRBD2 (5 bases). Trimming left V 2 bases short and J 7 bases short, with 8 bases between. The CDR3 is 12 residues long. Germline V lookup: CDR1 SGHRS, CDR2 YFSETQ.

The chain uses TRBV24-1 and TRBJ1-2, with TRBD1 identical over 7 bases. The CDR3 extends over 14 amino acids. Per germline, CDR1 KGHDR and CDR2 SFDVKD. V shed 3 bases and J 8 bases; nucleotides not matched to a gene: 8. The chain's CDR3 is CATSDPTGVRGYTF. For the CDR3, the DNA is TGTGCCACCAGTGATCCCACAGGGGTTCGAGGCTACACCTTC.

The chain has TRBV27 and TRBJ2-7, with 7 bases that match TRBD1. Trimming took 4 bases from V and 3 from J; bases not matched to a gene: 9. Germline V lookup: CDR1 MNHEY, CDR2 SMNVEV (reference sequence). The CDR3 loop spans 15 amino acids. The CDR3 nucleotides are TGTGCCAGCAGTTCGCCGGGACAGATAAACTACGAGCAGTACTTC. Its translation is CASSSPGQINYEQYF.

This clone was detected only once. This sequence joins TRBV28 and TRBJ2-7; weak D call: TRBD2 (7 bases). V shed 3 bases and J shed 0 bases, with 12 bases lying between them. The CDR3 length is 15 residues. Per the germline V gene, CDR1 is MDHEN and CDR2 is SYDVKM. In nucleotides, the CDR3 is TGTGCCAGCAGTTTGGGGGGGCTAAGCTCCTACGAGCAGTACTTC. Amino acids: CASSLGGLSSYEQYF.

There are a few counts of this clone. The chain combines TRBV6-5 with TRBJ2-1, with TRBD1 as a possible D gene (5 bases). The V end lost 7 bases, the J end lost 7 bases, and 17 bases lay between the germline ends. This CDR3 is built from 14 residues. Germline CDR1 MNHEY, CDR2 SVGAGI. The chain's CDR3 is CASTKAGMMNEQFF. CDR3 DNA sequence: TGTGCCAGCACCAAGGCAGGGATGATGAATGAGCAGTTCTTC.

This clone was recorded once. The CDR3 here is CASSGGGTGLVEQFF. The CDR3 DNA sequence: TGTGCCAGCAGTGGGGGAGGAACAGGTCTGGTTGAGCAGTTCTTC. V and J are TRBV11-2 and TRBJ2-1; D is possibly TRBD2 (6 bases). CDR1 SGHAT and CDR2 FQNNGV come from the germline V gene. V shed 6 bases and J shed 9 bases, with 21 bases lying between them. This CDR3 has 15 amino acids.

This chain joins TRBV6-9 and TRBJ2-3; D remains ambiguous. Germline V CDR1 and CDR2: MNHGY, SVAAGI. The CDR3 length is 11 residues. V was clipped by 4 bases and J by 5 bases, with 4 bases between them. In DNA form, the CDR3 reads TGTGCCAGCAGTTTCGGAGATACGCAGTATTTT. It translates to CASSFGDTQYF.

This clone was detected ten times or more. Within the sample, other DNA sequences also encode this same CDR3. This rearrangement joins TRBV7-3 to TRBJ2-1; 15 bases fit TRBD2. CDR1 is SGHTA and CDR2 is FQGTGA in the germline V gene. The CDR3 sequence is 17 residues long. V was pared by 6 bases and J by 7 bases, with 10 bases of the junction left unmatched. The CDR3 loop is CASSRGLAGGLRNEQFF. The DNA of the CDR3 is TGTGCCAGCAGTCGGGGACTAGCGGGAGGATTGAGGAATGAGCAGTTCTTC.

This chain joins TRBV28 and TRBJ2-1; 11 nucleotides align to TRBD2. There are 17 residues in the CDR3. Looked up from germline, CDR1 is MDHEN and CDR2 is SYDVKM. After removal of 2 bases from V and 1 base from J, the junction contained 4 bases not matched to a gene. CDR3 region: CASSLGGTSGSYNEQFF. The CDR3 bases are TGTGCCAGCAGTTTAGGTGGGACTAGCGGATCCTACAATGAGCAGTTCTTC.

The chain links TRBV6-2 or TRBV6-3 to TRBJ2-3, with 12 bases lining up with TRBD1. The germline V gene encodes CDR1 MNHEY and CDR2 SVGEGT. The CDR3 totals 16 residues. V lost 1 base to trimming and J lost 5 bases; unmatched junction nucleotides: 4. Here the CDR3 DNA reads TGTGCCAGCAGTTACTACGGGACAGGGGGCGAAGATACGCAGTATTTT. Translated, it gives CASSYYGTGGEDTQYF.

The V call is TRBV19, the J call TRBJ2-4; the match to TRBD2 covers 8 bases. J lost 2 bases, V lost 3 bases, and 18 bases had no gene match. The CDR3 consists of 20 residues. The germline gives CDR1 LNHDA, CDR2 SQIVND (reference sequence). The CDR3 DNA is TGTGCCAGTAGTATCTTCGCGACAGGTTCGGGAGGGACTACCAAAAACATTCAGTACTTC. Protein sequence: CASSIFATGSGGTTKNIQYF.

This sequence joins TRBV3-1 (or the pseudogene TRBV3-2) and TRBJ2-5, with a possible D match to TRBD2 (5 bases). This CDR3 has 17 amino acids. Germline assignment: CDR1 LGHDT and CDR2 YNNKEL (reference sequence). Trimming removed 1 base at V and 2 bases at J, with 17 bases between. The CDR3 spells CASSQVEDATKQETQYF. For the CDR3, the DNA is TGTGCCAGCAGCCAAGTGGAGGACGCAACCAAACAAGAGACCCAGTACTTC.

This clone was detected a few times. The rearrangement links TRBV5-1 to TRBJ1-1; 7 nucleotides match TRBD1. V gave up 4 bases and J gave up 6 bases; unmatched junction bases: 15. Germline CDR1 is SGHRS and CDR2 is YFSETQ. This CDR3 has 16 residues. The CDR3 DNA sequence: TGCGCCAGCAGCAACCGGGACAGAGGCGGTGGTGCTGAAGCTTTCTTT. It codes for CASSNRDRGGGAEAFF.

In nucleotides, the CDR3 is TGTGCCTGGAGTGACCTCATTCTCGGGGAGCAGTACTTC. Translation gives CAWSDLILGEQYF. This chain connects TRBV30 to TRBJ2-7; D not certain. V was cut by 1 base and J by 7 bases, with 14 bases left in between. The CDR3 is made up of 13 amino acids. Germline assignment: CDR1 GTSNPN and CDR2 SVGIG (reference sequence).

This chain connects TRBV6-5 to TRBJ2-7; 7 nucleotides line up with TRBD1. Germline-derived CDR1 and CDR2 are MNHEY and SVGAGI. V was pared by 8 bases and J by 4 bases, with 8 bases of the junction left unmatched. This CDR3 contains 13 residues. CDR3: CASGDSDIYEQYF. The CDR3, as DNA: TGTGCCAGCGGGGACAGTGATATTTACGAGCAGTACTTC.

This chain uses TRBV28 with TRBJ2-1; D uncertain. In germline, CDR1 is MDHEN, CDR2 SYDVKM. This CDR3 region has 13 residues. V lost 5 bases to trimming and J lost 9 bases, with 14 bases between them. The CDR3 DNA sequence: TGTGCCAGCAGTATAGCTCGGGTAGCTGAGCAGTTCTTC. Its translation is CASSIARVAEQFF.

CDR3 amino acids: CASSLFSGQGTDTQYF. The CDR3, as DNA: TGCGCCAGCAGCTTGTTTTCGGGACAGGGGACAGATACGCAGTATTTT. The chain is built from TRBV5-1 and TRBJ2-3; 10 bases map to TRBD1. V lost 1 base to trimming and J lost 3 bases; unmatched junction nucleotides: 5. This CDR3 has 16 amino acids. The germline V gene encodes CDR1 SGHRS and CDR2 YFSETQ.

This chain links TRBV7-9 with TRBJ2-3; D is perhaps TRBD1 (5 bases). This CDR3 is built from 12 residues. The V gene lost 5 bases and the J gene lost 5 bases, with 8 bases spanning the gap. CDR1 and CDR2 from the germline V gene are SEHNR and FQNEAQ (reference sequence). CDR3 nucleotides: TGTGCCAGCAGCGCAAGGGGAGATACGCAGTATTTT. It codes for CASSARGDTQYF.

The rearrangement uses TRBV5-1 and TRBJ2-2, with D possibly matching TRBD1 (5 bases). The CDR3 totals 15 residues. V was shortened by 1 base and J by 4 bases, with 11 bases between the two germline ends. From germline, CDR1 is SGHRS and CDR2 YFSETQ. Here the CDR3 DNA reads TGCGCCAGCAGCTTGCGGCAGGGCGCCACCGGGGAGCTGTTTTTT. It translates to CASSLRQGATGELFF.

The chain links TRBV3-1 (or the pseudogene TRBV3-2) to TRBJ2-7; 10 nucleotides agree with TRBD2. The germline V gene encodes CDR1 LGHDT and CDR2 YNNKEL (reference sequence). J gave up 2 bases and V 8 bases, and 3 bases lay outside the gene matches. The CDR3 runs to 13 residues. The CDR3 reads CASQLAGAYEQYF. In DNA form, the CDR3 reads TGTGCCAGCCAGCTAGCGGGAGCCTACGAGCAGTACTTC.

The V call is TRBV18, the J call TRBJ2-2; tentative D call: TRBD1 (6 bases). Trimming took 2 bases from V and 6 from J, leaving 10 bases between them. Germline loops: CDR1 KGHSH, CDR2 LQKENI. There are 14 residues in the CDR3. CDR3 residues: CASSPVKGAGELFF. In DNA, the CDR3 is TGTGCCAGCTCACCAGTGAAGGGGGCCGGGGAGCTGTTTTTT. Drawing the rest from reference TRBV18 and TRBJ2-2, the complete variable domain is NAGVMQNPRHLVRRRGQEARLRCSPMKGHSHVYWYRQLPEEGLKFMVYLQKENIIDESGMPKERFSAEFPKEGPSILRIQQVVRGDSAAYFCASSPVKGAGELFFGEGSRLTVL.